This T cell receptor beta chain stems from a study of breast tumors, draining lymph nodes, adjacent tissues. Study-level points and caveats: Findings are consistent with lymph node origin and intratumoral expansion of most tumor T cells. Compared with lymph nodes, tumors were less diverse; compared with nontumor tissue, more. Luminal-like breast cancer showed significantly higher tumor–nontumor repertoire similarity than basal-like. Data only fit, rather than demonstrated, lymph node origin of most tumor T cells.

The CDR3 has 15 residues. Germline loops: CDR1 WNHNN, CDR2 SYGVQD (reference sequence). About this clonotype: What it binds is unknown. This may be a read error, as it is one base from a much larger clone.

Breast cancer patients provided tissue from their axillary draining lymph nodes. Each CDR3 protein gets one entry after TCRdb re-called the multiplex PCR reads with MiXCR. The table has under 150,000 distinct CDR3 sequences, about 20% seen once. The genes are TRBV10-1 and TRBJ2-2; 9 nucleotides agree with TRBD2. The sequence derives from a female donor with breast cancer. Some clones in this sample may be carry-over from other donors' samples. The sequenced sample was axillary lymph node tissue. As DNA, the CDR3 is TGCGCCAGCTCGGCGGGAGGGCTAAACACCAGGGAGCTGTTTTTT. Its protein is CASSAGGLNTRELFF.